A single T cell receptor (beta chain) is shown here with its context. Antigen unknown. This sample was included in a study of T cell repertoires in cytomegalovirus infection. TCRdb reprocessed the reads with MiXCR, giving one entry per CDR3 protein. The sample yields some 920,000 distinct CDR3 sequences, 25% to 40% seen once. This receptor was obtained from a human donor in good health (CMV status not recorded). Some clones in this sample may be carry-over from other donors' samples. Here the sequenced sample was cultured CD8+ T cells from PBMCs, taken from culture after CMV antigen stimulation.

CDR3 nucleotides: TGCGCCAGCAGCCAGGCGGATGGGGGAGAGACCCAGTACTTC. Its translation is CASSQADGGETQYF. V is TRBV4-1 and J is TRBJ2-5; D tentatively reads TRBD1 or TRBD2 (5 bases each). Trimming cost V 3 bases and J 4 bases, with 12 bases left between them. From germline, CDR1 is MGHRA and CDR2 YSYEKL. The CDR3 has 14 amino acids.